A selection of T cell receptor beta chains follows, all from one sample in a study of tumor-infiltrating lymphocytes in oesophageal squamous cell carcinoma. TCRdb processed the PCR reads anew with MiXCR; each CDR3 protein has one entry. The top ten clones hold approximately 19% of a sample with about 21,000 distinct CDR3 sequences, 30% to 45% of them seen once. Sequences were obtained from esophageal tumor tissue. The origin of the receptors is a male donor with esophageal squamous cell carcinoma. CDR3s include the opening cysteine and the closing phenylalanine or tryptophan. The D gene is left open where the match is weak. Part of the rows lack a size; the others show once, few, many or a class for expanded clones.

clone_size d_call j_call v_call cdr3_nt cdr3_aa
- - TRBJ2-4 TRBV6-1 TGTGCCAGCAGTGAAAGGAGGGGGGAGCAGTACTTC CASSERRGEQYF
- TRBD2 TRBJ2-2 TRBV7-2 TGTGCCAGCAGCTCGCGGGAGGAATCCGGGGAGCTGTTTTTT CASSSREESGELFF
many TRBD2 TRBJ2-7 TRBV6-1 TGTGCCAGCATCTTACGGGCGGGAGGTTATAATTCCGAGCAGTACTTC CASILRAGGYNSEQYF
- TRBD2 TRBJ2-5 TRBV6-1 TGTGCCAGCAGTGGGACTAGTCTGGGTGAGCAGTACTTC CASSGTSLGEQYF
few TRBD2 TRBJ2-7 TRBV6-5 TGTGCCAGCAAGCGGGAGCTAGCGGGGACCTACGAGCAGTACTTC CASKRELAGTYEQYF
- - TRBJ2-2 TRBV7-3 TGTGCCAGCAGCTTAAGTGGCCCGGGGGGCGACACCGGGGAGCTGTTTTTT CASSLSGPGGDTGELFF
few TRBD1 TRBJ2-3 TRBV20-1 TGCAGTGCTAGAGCTGGGGACAGGGGGAGGACTAGCACAGATACGCAGTATTTT CSARAGDRGRTSTDTQYF
many - TRBJ1-2 TRBV18 TGTGCCAGCTCACCTCGGGACGGATTCAATTATGGCTACACCTTC CASSPRDGFNYGYTF
many TRBD1 TRBJ2-3 TRBV18 TGTGCCAGCTCACCACCAGACAGGGCTACGCAGTATTTT CASSPPDRATQYF
medium-sized TRBD1 TRBJ1-1 TRBV12-3/TRBV12-4 TGTGCCAGCAGCCGCGGGACAGCATCGTCGGGGGGGACTGAAGCTTTCTTT CASSRGTASSGGTEAFF
many TRBD1 TRBJ2-1 TRBV5-4 TGTGCCAGCAGCACCCGACAGGGCCACAATGAGCAGTTCTTC CASSTRQGHNEQFF
- - TRBJ2-7 TRBV12-1 TGTGCCAAGACTAGCGGGAGGGCCCCCTACGAGCAGTACTTC CAKTSGRAPYEQYF
- TRBD2 TRBJ2-1 TRBV7-3 TGTGCCAGCAGGTTAGCGGGGTCCACCTACAATGAGCAGTTCTTC CASRLAGSTYNEQFF
- TRBD1 TRBJ2-7 TRBV19 TGTGCCAGTAGTCCCCTCCCGGGACAGGGGTACGAGCAGTACTTC CASSPLPGQGYEQYF
many - TRBJ1-1 TRBV3-1 TGTGCCAGCAGCCACTCTTCCGAAGCTTTCTTT CASSHSSEAFF
many TRBD1 TRBJ2-5 TRBV20-1 TGCAGTGCCATAGAGGGGGACAGGGGATTGTGGGAGCAGTACTTC CSAIEGDRGLWEQYF
- - TRBJ2-6 TRBV12-3/TRBV12-4 TGTGCCAGCAGTTTAAGAGGCCAGGGGGCCAACGTCCTGACTTTC CASSLRGQGANVLTF
- - TRBJ2-5 TRBV20-1 TGCAGTGCTGGATTGACAGGCCCAAGGTACCAAGAGACCCAGTACTTC CSAGLTGPRYQETQYF
many TRBD2 TRBJ2-3 TRBV5-6 TGTGCCAGCAGCACTCGACTAGCGCCACTAGATACGCAGTATTTT CASSTRLAPLDTQYF
many - TRBJ1-6 TRBV11-2 TGTGCCAGCACCTTCCGGGACACCTATAATTCACCCCTCCACTTT CASTFRDTYNSPLHF
many - TRBJ2-2 TRBV5-1 TGCGCCAGCAGCTGGGGTGATAACACCGGGGAGCTGTTTTTT CASSWGDNTGELFF
once TRBD2 TRBJ2-5 TRBV24-1 TGTGCCACCAGTGCACTAGCGGGGAGGGGAGAGACCCAGTACTTC CATSALAGRGETQYF
many - TRBJ1-5 TRBV6-1 TGTGCCACCCTGCCTATCTGGGACCGAAGCAATCAGCCCCAGCATTTT CATLPIWDRSNQPQHF
once TRBD2 TRBJ2-3 TRBV12-3/TRBV12-4 TGTGCCAGCGAAGGACTAGGCCGGATCACTAGCACAGATACGCAGTATTTT CASEGLGRITSTDTQYF
many TRBD1 TRBJ1-2 TRBV19 TGTGCCAGCGGGGGGGGACAGGGCAACTATGGCTACACCTTC CASGGGQGNYGYTF
few TRBD2 TRBJ2-3 TRBV7-2 TGTGCCAGCAGCTTAGGACGGGAGGGCCTAAATACGCAGTATTTT CASSLGREGLNTQYF
- - TRBJ2-7 TRBV12-3/TRBV12-4 TGTGCCAGCAGTTTAATGGGGAGTGAGCAGTACTTC CASSLMGSEQYF
once TRBD2 TRBJ2-1 TRBV6-5 TGTGCCAGCAGTGAAGTCGGGACTAGCTACGAGCGGTACTTC CASSEVGTSYERYF
- TRBD2 TRBJ2-1 TRBV19 TGTGCCAGTAGTATAGACCTAGCGGGAGTTTCCTACAATGAGCAGTTCTTC CASSIDLAGVSYNEQFF
few - TRBJ2-7 TRBV7-2 TGTGCCAGCAGCCCAGGGACGGGCTCCTACGAGCAGTACTTC CASSPGTGSYEQYF
- - TRBJ1-1 TRBV2 TGTGCCAGCAAGGCCAGGGGAAACACTGAAGCTTTCTTT CASKARGNTEAFF
- - TRBJ2-3 TRBV20-1 TGCAGTGCTTTGCATAGGACCCTGGGCGATACGCAGTATTTT CSALHRTLGDTQYF
- TRBD2 TRBJ2-1 TRBV20-1 TGCAGTGCTAGTCTTCTAGCGGGGGGCAATGAGCAGTTCTTC CSASLLAGGNEQFF
- TRBD2 TRBJ2-1 TRBV28 TGTGCCAGCAGTACAAGGACTAGTCCGTTGAATGAGCAGTTCTTC CASSTRTSPLNEQFF
- - TRBJ1-3 TRBV7-6 TGTGCCAGCAGCTCCACATACAACACCATATATTTT CASSSTYNTIYF
- - TRBJ2-3 TRBV11-3 TGTGCCAGCAGCTTAGGGTGGGCCAGCACAGATACGCAGTATTTT CASSLGWASTDTQYF
- TRBD1 TRBJ2-7 TRBV10-3 TGTGCCAGCAGCGAACCCGGACAGGGGGCCTACAATGAGCAGTACTTC CASSEPGQGAYNEQYF
many TRBD2 TRBJ2-5 TRBV5-3 TGTGCCAGAAGCACCTCGGGACAGGGATGGACTAGCGGGGAACAAGAGACCCAGTACTTC CARSTSGQGWTSGEQETQYF
- - TRBJ1-5 TRBV10-3 TGTGCCATCAGTGAGTCAGGGGATAATCAGCCCCAGCATTTT CAISESGDNQPQHF
many - TRBJ2-7 TRBV5-4 TGTGCCAGCAGCTTTGGGGGATCCTACGAGCAGTACTTC CASSFGGSYEQYF
many - TRBJ2-4 TRBV5-6 TGTGCCAGCAGCTTTCAGGGGAAGGGGGCCAAAAACATTCAGTACTTC CASSFQGKGAKNIQYF
many - TRBJ2-5 TRBV10-3 TGTGCCATCAGTGAGTCTGGTCTCGAGACCCAGTACTTC CAISESGLETQYF
many - TRBJ2-7 TRBV6-1 TGTGCCAGCAGTGAAGCACCGGGTTCCGGCGAGCAGTACTTC CASSEAPGSGEQYF
medium-sized - TRBJ2-5 TRBV28 TGTGCCAGCAGTTCCCTTGGACATAACAAAGAGACCCAGTACTTC CASSSLGHNKETQYF
- - TRBJ1-1 TRBV13 TGTGCCAGCAGCTTGGACCGGGGATCCGAAGCTTTCTTT CASSLDRGSEAFF
few - TRBJ1-1 TRBV7-9 TGTGCCAGCAGCTCTCATGCCCTGAACACTGAAGCTTTCTTT CASSSHALNTEAFF
- TRBD2 TRBJ2-7 TRBV7-2 TGTGTCAGCAGCCTCAGACTAGCCAGCTCCTACGAGCAGTACTTC CVSSLRLASSYEQYF
- TRBD2 TRBJ2-7 TRBV7-2 TGTGCCAGCAGCTTCGGACTAGCGGGAGGGGGGTACGAGCAGTACTTC CASSFGLAGGGYEQYF